The T cell receptor (beta chain) under discussion was sequenced for a study of cytomegalovirus exposure and HLA in healthy donors. Trimming shortened V by 5 bases and J by 0 bases, and 16 bases separated the two germline ends. The germline V gene encodes CDR1 SGHTA and CDR2 FQGNSA. CDR3 length: 17 residues. Use of 60 Vbeta and 13 Jbeta primers characterized the PCR. Assay used: immunoSEQ multiplex PCR; TCRdb lists only in-frame clones, some missing. This table has about 110,000 clones, roughly 71% appearing once. Material for sequencing was PBMCs. The sequence derives from a male donor in good health and CMV-seropositive. J is TRBJ2-2 and V is TRBV7-2; D might be TRBD1 (5 bases). This chain's CDR3 is CASSPPRDLPNTGELFF. The CDR3 coding sequence is TGTGCCAGCAGCCCCCCCAGGGATCTGCCGAACACCGGGGAGCTGTTTTTT.